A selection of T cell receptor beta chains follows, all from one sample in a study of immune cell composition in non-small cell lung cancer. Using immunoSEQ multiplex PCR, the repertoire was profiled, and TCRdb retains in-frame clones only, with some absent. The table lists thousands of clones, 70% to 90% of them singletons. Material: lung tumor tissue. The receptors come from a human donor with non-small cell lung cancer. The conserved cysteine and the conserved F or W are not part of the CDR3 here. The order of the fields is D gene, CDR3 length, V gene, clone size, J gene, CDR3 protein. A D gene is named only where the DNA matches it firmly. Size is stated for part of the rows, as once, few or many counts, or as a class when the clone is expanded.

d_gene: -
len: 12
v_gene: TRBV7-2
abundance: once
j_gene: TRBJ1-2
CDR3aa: ASSLNRAIYGYT

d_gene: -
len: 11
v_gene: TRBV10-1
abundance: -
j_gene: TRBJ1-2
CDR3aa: ASSDYRNYGYT

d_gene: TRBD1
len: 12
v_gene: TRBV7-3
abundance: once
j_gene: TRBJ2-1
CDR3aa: ASSPGTGVHEQF

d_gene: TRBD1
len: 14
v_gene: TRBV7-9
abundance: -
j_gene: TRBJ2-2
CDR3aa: ASSFAGTERTGELF

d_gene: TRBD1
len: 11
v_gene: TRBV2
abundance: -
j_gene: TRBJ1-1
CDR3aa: ASSWTGGGGAF

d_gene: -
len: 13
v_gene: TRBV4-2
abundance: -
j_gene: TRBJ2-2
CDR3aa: ASSQESRGGGELF

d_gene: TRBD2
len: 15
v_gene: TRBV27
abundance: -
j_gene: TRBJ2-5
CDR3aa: ASSSTITSGRGETQY

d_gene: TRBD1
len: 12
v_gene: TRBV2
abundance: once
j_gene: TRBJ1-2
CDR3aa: ASSEVDRAYGYT

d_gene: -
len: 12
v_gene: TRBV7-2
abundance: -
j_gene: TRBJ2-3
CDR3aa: ASSTYLETDTQY

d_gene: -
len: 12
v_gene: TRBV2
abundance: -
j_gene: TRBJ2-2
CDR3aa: ASSFQGDTGELF

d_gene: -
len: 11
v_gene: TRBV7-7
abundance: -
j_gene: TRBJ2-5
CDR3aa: ASSKQEQETQY

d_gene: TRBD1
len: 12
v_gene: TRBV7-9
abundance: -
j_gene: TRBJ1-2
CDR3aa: ASSLDRGVYGYT

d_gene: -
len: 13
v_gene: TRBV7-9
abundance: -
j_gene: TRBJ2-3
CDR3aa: ASSPSGGITDTQY

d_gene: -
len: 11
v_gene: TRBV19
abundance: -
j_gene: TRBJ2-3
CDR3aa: ASSKSLSDTQY

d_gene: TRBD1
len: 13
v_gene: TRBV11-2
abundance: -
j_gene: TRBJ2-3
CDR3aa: ASSLGTGRTDTQY

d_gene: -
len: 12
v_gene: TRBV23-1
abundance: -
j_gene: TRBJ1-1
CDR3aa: ASSPRPQNTEAF

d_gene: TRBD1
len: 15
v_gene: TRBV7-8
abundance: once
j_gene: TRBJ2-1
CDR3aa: ASSPVWTGWDNNEQF

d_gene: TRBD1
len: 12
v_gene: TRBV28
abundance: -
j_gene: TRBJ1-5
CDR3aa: ASSHRDRNQPQH

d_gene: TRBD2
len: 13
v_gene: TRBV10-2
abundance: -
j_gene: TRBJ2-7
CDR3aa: ASSERAGVSYEQY

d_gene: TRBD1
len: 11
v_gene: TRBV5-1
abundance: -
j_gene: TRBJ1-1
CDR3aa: ASSLGTGAEAF

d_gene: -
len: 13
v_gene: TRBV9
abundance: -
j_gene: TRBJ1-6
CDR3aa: ASSASGGGDSPLH

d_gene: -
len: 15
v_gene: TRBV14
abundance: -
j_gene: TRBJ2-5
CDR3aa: ASSQVFGLGIKETQY

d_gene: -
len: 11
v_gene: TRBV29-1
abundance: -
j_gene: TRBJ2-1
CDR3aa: SVEAGSYNEQF

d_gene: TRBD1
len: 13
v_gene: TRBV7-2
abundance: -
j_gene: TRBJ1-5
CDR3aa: ASSLGDRARQPQH

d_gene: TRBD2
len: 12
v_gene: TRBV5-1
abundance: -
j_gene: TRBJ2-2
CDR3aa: ASSPGLATGELF

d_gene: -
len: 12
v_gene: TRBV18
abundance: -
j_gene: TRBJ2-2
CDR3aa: ASSPQGRDGELF

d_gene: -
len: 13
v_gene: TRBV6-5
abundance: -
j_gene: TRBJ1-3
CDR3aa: ASRETGGSGNTIY

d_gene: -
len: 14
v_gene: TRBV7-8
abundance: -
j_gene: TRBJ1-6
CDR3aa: ASSLGLTEHNSPLH

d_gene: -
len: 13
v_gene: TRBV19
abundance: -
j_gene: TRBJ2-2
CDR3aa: ASRKGVENTGELF

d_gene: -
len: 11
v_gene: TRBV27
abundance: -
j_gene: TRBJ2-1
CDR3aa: ASSLDTGLEQF

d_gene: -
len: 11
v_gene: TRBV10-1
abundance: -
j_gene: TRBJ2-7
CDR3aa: ASSEWPRSEQY

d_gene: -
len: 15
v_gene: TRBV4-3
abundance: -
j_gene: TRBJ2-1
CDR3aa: ASSQEQVQSVYNEQF

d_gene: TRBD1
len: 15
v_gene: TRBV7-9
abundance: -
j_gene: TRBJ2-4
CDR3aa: ASSLGDLVRGRDIQY

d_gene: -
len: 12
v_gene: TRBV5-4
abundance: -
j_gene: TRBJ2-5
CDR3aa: ASSSQGYEETQY

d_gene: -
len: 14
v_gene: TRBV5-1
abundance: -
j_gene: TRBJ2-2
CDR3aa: ASSRLAVTNTGELF

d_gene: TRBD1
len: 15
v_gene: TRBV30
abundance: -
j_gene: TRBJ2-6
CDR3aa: AWSAWTGETGANVLT

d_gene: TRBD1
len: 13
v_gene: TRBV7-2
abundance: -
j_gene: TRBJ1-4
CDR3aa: ASSLQGATNEKLF

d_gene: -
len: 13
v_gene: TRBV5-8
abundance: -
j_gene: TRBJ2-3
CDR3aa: ASSFRVRGSDTQY

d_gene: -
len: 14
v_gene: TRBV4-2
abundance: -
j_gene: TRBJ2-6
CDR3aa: ASSLTYPPGANVLT

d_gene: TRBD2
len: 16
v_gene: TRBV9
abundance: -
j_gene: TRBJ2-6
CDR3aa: ASSRLAGGVSGANVLT

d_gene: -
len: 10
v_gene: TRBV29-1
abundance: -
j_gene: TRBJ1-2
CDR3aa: TGWTEYYGYT

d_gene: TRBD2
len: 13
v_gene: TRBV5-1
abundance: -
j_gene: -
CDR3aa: ASSLAGGGGYEQY

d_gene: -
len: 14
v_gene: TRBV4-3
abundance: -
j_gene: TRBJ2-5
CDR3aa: ASSQQTGQSQETQY

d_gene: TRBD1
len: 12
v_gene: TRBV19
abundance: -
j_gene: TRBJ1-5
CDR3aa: ASKRTGGDQPQH

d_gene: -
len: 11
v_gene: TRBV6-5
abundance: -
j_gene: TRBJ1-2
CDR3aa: ASRGGSNYGYT

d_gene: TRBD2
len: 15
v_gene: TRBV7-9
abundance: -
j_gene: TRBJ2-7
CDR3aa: ASSHTRGTSGTPEQY

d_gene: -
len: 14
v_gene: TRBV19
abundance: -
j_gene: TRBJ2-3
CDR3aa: ASKSLALASTDTQY

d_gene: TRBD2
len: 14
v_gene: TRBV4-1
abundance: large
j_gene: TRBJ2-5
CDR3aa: ASSQLAGGPEETQY

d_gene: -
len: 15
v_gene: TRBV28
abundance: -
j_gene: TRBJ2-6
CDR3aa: ASTVGSFGSGANVLT

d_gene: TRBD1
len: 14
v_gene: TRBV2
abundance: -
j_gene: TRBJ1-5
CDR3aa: ASSSGTGTGNQPQH

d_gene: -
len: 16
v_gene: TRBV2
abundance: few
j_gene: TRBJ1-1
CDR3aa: ASRRPPRGVPSNTEAF

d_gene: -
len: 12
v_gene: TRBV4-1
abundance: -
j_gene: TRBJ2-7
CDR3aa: ASSRDQGPYEQY

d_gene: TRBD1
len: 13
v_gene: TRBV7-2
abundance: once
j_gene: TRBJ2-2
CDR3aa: ASSMDRGSTGELF

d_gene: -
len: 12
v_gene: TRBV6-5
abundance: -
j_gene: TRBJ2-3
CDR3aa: ASKKNEGTDTQY